Below, 21 T cell receptor beta chains from the same sample are listed, as sequenced in a study of T cell responses to AZD1222 COVID-19 vaccine. Measured with immunoSEQ multiplex PCR; TCRdb has only the in-frame clones, and not every one. Among 150,000 or so clones listed, under 95% were seen once. The sample in question was peripheral blood, obtained on day 0 of MenACWY control vaccination. The receptors stem from an adult in good health.

V gene TRBV5-4 combines with J gene TRBJ1-1; unclear D gene. Germline values: CDR1 SGHNT, CDR2 YYREEE (reference sequence). V shed 4 bases and J shed 1 base, with 5 bases lying between them. The CDR3 consists of 12 residues. CDR3 in amino acids: CASSRSNTEAFF. The CDR3 DNA reads as TGTGCCAGCAGCCGGTCGAACACTGAAGCTTTCTTT.

The table lists this clone with a count of one. This chain links TRBV30 with TRBJ2-4, with 10 bases identical to TRBD1. Germline V gene sequence: CDR1 GTSNPN, CDR2 SVGIG (reference sequence). With V trimmed by 3 bases and J by 0 bases, 14 bases remained unmatched. This CDR3 has 19 amino acids. CDR3 bases: TGTGCCTGGAGGGATACCGGGACAGGGGCTCCTCTAGCCAAAAACATTCAGTACTTC. Translated: CAWRDTGTGAPLAKNIQYF.

This chain joins TRBV27 and TRBJ1-1, with no clear D. Germline V gene data show CDR1 as MNHEY and CDR2 as SMNVEV (reference sequence). There are 11 residues in the CDR3. V shed 6 bases and J shed 7 bases, with 9 bases lying between them. The CDR3 coding sequence is TGTGCCAGCAGCGAAGGGAATGAAGCTTTCTTT. It yields the protein CASSEGNEAFF.

This clone occurred a few times. In DNA form, the CDR3 reads TGTGCCAGCAGCTTGGGACTAGCCCCAGATACGCAGTATTTT. Its protein product is CASSLGLAPDTQYF. The chain couples TRBV7-2 to TRBJ2-3, with 9 bases fitting TRBD2. Germline loops: CDR1 SGHTA, CDR2 FQGNSA. This CDR3 contains 14 residues. The ends lost 3 bases at V and 4 bases at J; junction bases unmatched: 2.

This clone was detected only once. The CDR3 protein is CASSLLRDNTEAFF. DNA of the CDR3: TGTGCCAGCAGTTTACTTAGGGATAACACTGAAGCTTTCTTT. The chain joins TRBV27 to TRBJ1-1, with D unresolved. V shed 2 bases and J shed 2 bases, with 9 bases lying between them. The CDR3 extends over 14 amino acids. The germline V gene encodes CDR1 MNHEY and CDR2 SMNVEV (reference sequence).

The CDR3, as DNA: TGTGCCAGCAGCCTAGAGGCAGGGGTAACTACGGGGCAGTACTTC. Translated, it gives CASSLEAGVTTGQYF. The chain uses TRBV6-5 and TRBJ2-7, with D perhaps TRBD1 (6 bases). Per the germline V gene, CDR1 is MNHEY and CDR2 is SVGAGI. The germline V and J ends were trimmed by 6 bases and 9 bases, with 24 bases remaining between them. The CDR3 has 15 residues.

This clone was observed a single time. V is TRBV5-4 and J is TRBJ1-4, with 8 nucleotides matching TRBD1. V shed 10 bases, J shed 3 bases, and the junction held 5 bases outside the gene matches. This CDR3 comprises 13 residues. CDR1 is SGHNT and CDR2 is YYREEE in the germline V gene (reference sequence). Here the CDR3 DNA reads TGTGCCGGAGGGGACAGGTCTAATGAAAAACTGTTTTTT. Translation: CAGGDRSNEKLFF.

V gene TRBV15 combines with J gene TRBJ2-7; D might be TRBD2 (6 bases). Trimming took 4 bases from V and 4 from J, leaving 11 bases between them. The CDR3 sequence is 13 residues long. Germline V gene data show CDR1 as LNHNV and CDR2 as YYDKDF (reference sequence). For the CDR3, the DNA is TGTGCCACCAGCATAGGGGACTCTTACGAGCAGTACTTC. Translation: CATSIGDSYEQYF.

V gene TRBV13 combines with J gene TRBJ2-2; unclear D gene. Germline V gives CDR1 PRHDT, CDR2 FYEKMQ (reference sequence). Trimming removed 4 bases at V and 7 bases at J, with 13 bases between. The length of the CDR3 is 14 residues. The CDR3 protein is CASSYGLWDGELFF. CDR3 DNA sequence: TGTGCCAGCAGCTATGGCTTATGGGACGGGGAGCTGTTTTTT.

The CDR3 nucleotides are TGCAGTGCTAGAGATTCTCATGGCTACACCTTC. It is translated as CSARDSHGYTF. The chain couples TRBV20-1 to TRBJ1-2, with no clear D. From germline, CDR1 is DFQATT and CDR2 SNEGSKA (reference sequence). The CDR3 contains 11 residues. Trimming removed 0 bases from V and 6 bases from J, with 5 bases in between.

DNA for the CDR3: TGCGCCAGCAGCTTGGGGACGTTGGGAGAGACCCAGTACTTC. This translates into CASSLGTLGETQYF. V usage is TRBV5-1 and J usage is TRBJ2-5; D gene uncertain. The CDR3 runs to 14 residues. Per germline, CDR1 SGHRS and CDR2 YFSETQ. The ends were cut back, 0 bases at V and 4 bases at J, with 10 bases in the middle.

This rearrangement joins TRBV10-3 to TRBJ1-1, with a weak D call TRBD1 (5 bases). The V gene's germline CDR1 is ENHRY and CDR2 SYGVKD. The CDR3 covers 12 residues. V lost 6 bases and J lost 3, with 8 bases in between. The DNA of the CDR3 is TGTGCCATCAGGGGGCGGGACACTGAAGCTTTCTTT. It yields the protein CAIRGRDTEAFF.

CDR3 DNA sequence: TGTGCCAGCAGCCCCTTCGCAGGGGCCAACTCTGGGGCCAACGTCCTGACTTTC. Protein: CASSPFAGANSGANVLTF. This chain connects TRBV3-1 (or the pseudogene TRBV3-2) to TRBJ2-6, with D possibly being TRBD1 (6 bases). This CDR3 has 18 amino acids. Germline V gene data show CDR1 as LGHDT and CDR2 as YNNKEL (reference sequence). Trimming took off 4 bases at V and 0 bases at J, with 16 bases between the two ends.

The rearrangement joins TRBV19 to TRBJ1-5; D is unresolved. V was cut by 3 bases and J by 7 bases, with 13 bases left in between. The CDR3 sequence is 14 residues long. Germline CDR1 LNHDA, CDR2 SQIVND (reference sequence). The CDR3 DNA follows: TGTGCCAGTAGTATCTGGGGTTTTCGCCAGCCCCAGCATTTT. Residues: CASSIWGFRQPQHF.

V and J are TRBV24-1 and TRBJ2-3, with a possible D match to TRBD2 (6 bases). V dropped 3 bases and J dropped 0 bases, with 12 bases sitting between them. This CDR3 comprises 16 residues. Germline V gives CDR1 KGHDR, CDR2 SFDVKD. The CDR3 reads CATSDAATSSTDTQYF. CDR3 bases: TGTGCCACCAGTGATGCTGCGACTAGTAGCACAGATACGCAGTATTTT.

The chain carries TRBV7-9 and TRBJ2-3, with TRBD1 identical over 9 bases. The trim removed 5 bases at V and 4 bases at J, leaving 4 bases unmatched. Per germline, CDR1 SEHNR and CDR2 FQNEAQ (reference sequence). The CDR3 runs 14 residues. CDR3 DNA: TGTGCCAGCAGCCAGGACAGGGGCGCAGATACGCAGTATTTT. This encodes CASSQDRGADTQYF.

For this clone: The sample carries other DNA sequences with the same CDR3. The chain is built from TRBV18 and TRBJ1-1; no clear D gene. This CDR3 spans 13 amino acids. V gave up 4 bases and J gave up 2 bases, with 8 bases separating them. CDR1 is KGHSH and CDR2 is LQKENI in the germline V gene. The CDR3: CASSRGQNTEAFF. In nucleotides, the CDR3 is TGTGCCAGCTCACGAGGGCAAAACACTGAAGCTTTCTTT.

V and J are TRBV2 and TRBJ2-3; D remains unclear. The CDR3 contains 14 residues. CDR1 is SNHLY and CDR2 is FYNNEI in the germline V gene. The V gene lost 1 base and the J gene lost 0 bases, with 5 bases spanning the gap. The CDR3 region is CASSEGGSTDTQYF. The CDR3 bases are TGTGCCAGCAGTGAAGGCGGAAGCACAGATACGCAGTATTTT. The full variable domain, with the rest looked up from reference TRBV2 and TRBJ2-3, is EPEVTQTPSHQVTQMGQEVILRCVPISNHLYFYWYRQILGQKVEFLVSFYNNEISEKSEIFDDQFSVERPDGSNFTLKIRSTKLEDSAMYFCASSEGGSTDTQYFGPGTRLTVL.

CDR3 loop: CASTPGEGGREKLFF. The CDR3 DNA follows: TGTGCCAGCACTCCCGGGGAAGGGGGAAGGGAAAAACTGTTTTTT. The genes are TRBV2 and TRBJ1-4, with D possibly being TRBD1 (6 bases). This CDR3 region has 15 residues. The V end lost 7 bases, the J end lost 8 bases, and 20 bases lay between the germline ends. Germline V lookup: CDR1 SNHLY, CDR2 FYNNEI.

The chain combines TRBV3-1 (or the pseudogene TRBV3-2) with TRBJ2-2; D is possibly TRBD1 (6 bases). Deletions cut 8 bases from V and 3 bases from J, with 16 bases between. Per germline, CDR1 LGHDT and CDR2 YNNKEL (reference sequence). CDR3 length: 15 amino acids. The DNA of the CDR3 is TGTGCCAGCCGTAAACAGGGAGTAGACACCGGGGAGCTGTTTTTT. Residues: CASRKQGVDTGELFF.

V gene TRBV11-2 combines with J gene TRBJ1-2, with D possibly TRBD1 on 5 matching bases. Deletions cut 6 bases from V and 3 bases from J, with 11 bases between. Per the germline V gene, CDR1 is SGHAT and CDR2 is FQNNGV. This CDR3 is 13 amino acids long. For the CDR3, the DNA is TGTGCCAGCAGTCCTCCAGGGTACTATGGCTACACCTTC. Protein product: CASSPPGYYGYTF.